This T cell receptor beta chain is drawn from a study of blood T cell repertoires in COVID-19. At the level of the study: PBMCs, B-cell-depleted T cells, or T cells provided the cDNA or gDNA that made up the material.

Per the study methods: Estimates of nucleated cell counts were drawn from the amplification of reference gene primers. Generated by immunoSEQ multiplex PCR, the TCRdb table keeps only in-frame clones and is missing some. The D gene and trimming were derived from the DNA, and the V and J assignments and clone size from that table. Of about 210,000 clones in the sample, roughly four fifths were seen once. V was pared by 8 bases and J by 0 bases, with 10 bases between. The germline V gene has CDR1 ENHRY and CDR2 SYGVKD. This CDR3 region has 14 residues. The sequenced sample consisted of peripheral blood. V and J are TRBV10-3 and TRBJ2-2, with D unresolved. This TCR was recovered from a woman between 35 and 50 years old with acute or convalescent COVID-19. CDR3 sequence (DNA): TGTGCCATCTTGACTCGGCCGAACACCGGGGAGCTGTTTTTT. It specifies CAILTRPNTGELFF.